The present TCR beta chain was sequenced within a study of shared clonotypes between healthy human individuals. Study-level information: Three CD4 naive, three CD4 memory, two CD8 naive and one CD8 memory plate were used per donor. General observations from the study: Larger estimated richness was generally recorded for naive subsets relative to memory subsets. Exclusively blood specimens were collected; tissue repertoires likely differ.

The CDR3 contains 16 residues. With V trimmed by 1 base and J by 4 bases, 9 bases remained unmatched. Germline V gene sequence: CDR1 MDHEN, CDR2 SYDVKM. Notes on this clone: What it binds is unknown.

Clones were read by immunoSEQ multiplex PCR, and TCRdb kept only the in-frame ones, dropping some. This sample has under 200,000 clones, with approximately 92% found just once. This clonotype originated in a woman aged 30 to 39 in good health. This chain connects TRBV28 to TRBJ2-7; TRBD2 agrees at 8 bases. Source material: naive CD4+ T cells sorted from blood. Specified subset: CD45RA+ positively selected. CDR3 bases: TGTGCCAGCAGTTTATCTTCTACGGGAGGGCCGTACGAGCAGTACTTC. It specifies CASSLSSTGGPYEQYF.